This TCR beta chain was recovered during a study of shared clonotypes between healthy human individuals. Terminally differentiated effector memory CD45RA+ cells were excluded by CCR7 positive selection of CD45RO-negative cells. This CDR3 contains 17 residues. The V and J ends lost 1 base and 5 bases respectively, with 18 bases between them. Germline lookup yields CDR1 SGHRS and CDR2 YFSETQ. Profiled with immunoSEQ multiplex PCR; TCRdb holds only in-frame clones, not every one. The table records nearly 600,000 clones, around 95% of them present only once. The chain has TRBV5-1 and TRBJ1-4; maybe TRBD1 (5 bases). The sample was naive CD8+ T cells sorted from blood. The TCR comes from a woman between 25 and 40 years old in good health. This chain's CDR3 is CASSLSSQGRVNEKLFF. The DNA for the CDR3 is TGCGCCAGCAGCTTGAGCTCCCAGGGCAGGGTGAATGAAAAACTGTTTTTT.